This T cell receptor (beta chain) was retrieved from a study of identical twins. Using its own MiXCR run on the 5' RACE reads, TCRdb lists one record per CDR3 protein. This sample carries a few hundred thousand distinct CDR3 sequences, over 8.5% of them seen once, and the ten largest clones take under 3%. The CDR3 runs 12 residues. Per the germline V gene, CDR1 is SNHLY and CDR2 is FYNNEI. Trimming took off 2 bases at V and 13 bases at J, with 11 bases between the two ends. In its sample, this clonotype was seen a few times. The sample was also linked to a second study, of yellow fever vaccine responses in identical twins.

The specimen sequenced was PBMCs. The rearrangement links TRBV2 to TRBJ2-2; D not resolved. The receptor was isolated from a woman aged 18-29 years in good health. The CDR3 DNA follows: TGTGCCAGCAGTGAAAAGAGTATAGGGCTGTTTTTT. Its translation is CASSEKSIGLFF.